Detailed here is one T cell receptor beta chain. As yet, its antigen is unknown. These data belong to a study of cytomegalovirus exposure and HLA in healthy donors. 13 Jbeta primers and 60 Vbeta primers were used for the PCR. Sequencing used immunoSEQ multiplex PCR; TCRdb keeps in-frame clones, though not all of them. The sample has around 80,000 clones, 78% seen once. Nominally healthy donors provided the samples, though records likely missed some immune exposures. The germline gives CDR1 SGHVS, CDR2 FNYEAQ. This CDR3 contains 15 residues. Trimming removed 5 bases from V and 2 bases from J, with 12 bases in between. Study-wide results and limits: Many donors shared some public TCRs, even though most TCR sequences were rare.

This sequence was found in a middle-aged man in good health and CMV-seronegative. V usage is TRBV7-6 and J usage is TRBJ1-4; a possible D gene is TRBD1 (6 bases). The sample was PBMCs. CDR3 nucleotide sequence: TGTGCCAGCAGCAAACAGGGTGCGACTAATGAAAAACTGTTTTTT. As protein: CASSKQGATNEKLFF.